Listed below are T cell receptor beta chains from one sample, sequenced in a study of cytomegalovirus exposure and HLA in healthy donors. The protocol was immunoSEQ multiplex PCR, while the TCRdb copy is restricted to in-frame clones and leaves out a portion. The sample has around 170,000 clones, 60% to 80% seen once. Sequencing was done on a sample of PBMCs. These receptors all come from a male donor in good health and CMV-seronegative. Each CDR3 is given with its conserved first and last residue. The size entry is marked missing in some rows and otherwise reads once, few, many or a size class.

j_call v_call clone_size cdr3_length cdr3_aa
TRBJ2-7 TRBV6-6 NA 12 CASSRRSGEQYF
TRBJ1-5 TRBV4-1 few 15 CASSQENRVHQPQHF
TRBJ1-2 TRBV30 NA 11 CAWSDRGGYTF
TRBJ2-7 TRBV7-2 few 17 CASSSLSGGFFPREQYF
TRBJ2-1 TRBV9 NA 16 CASSVATGLAGNEQFF
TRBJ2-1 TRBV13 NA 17 CASSPPGQRGGKNEQFF
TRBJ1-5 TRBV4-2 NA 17 CASSQAARGGGNQPQHF
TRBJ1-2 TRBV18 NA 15 CASSPDGQGRYGYTF
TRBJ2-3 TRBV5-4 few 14 CASSSVRDTDTQYF
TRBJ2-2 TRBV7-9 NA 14 CASSYPSGSGELFF
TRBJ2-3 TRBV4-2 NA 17 CASSQDLLAVSTDTQYF
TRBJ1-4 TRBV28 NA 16 CASSSPQGATNEKLFF
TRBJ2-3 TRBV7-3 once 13 CASSLNGGNTQYF
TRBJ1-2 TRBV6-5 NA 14 CASSPVRGSYGYTF
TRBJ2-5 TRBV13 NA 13 CASSLAGAETQYF
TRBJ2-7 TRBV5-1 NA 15 CASSLDRGGTDEQYF
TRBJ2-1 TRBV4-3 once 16 CASSQDRLAGGSEQFF
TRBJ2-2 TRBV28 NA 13 CASRVRRTGELFF
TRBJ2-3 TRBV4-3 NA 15 CASSQTPQGVDTQYF
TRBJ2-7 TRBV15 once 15 CATSRSGTGSYEQYF
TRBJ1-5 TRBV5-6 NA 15 CASSSAGNSNQPQHF
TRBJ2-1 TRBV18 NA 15 CASSPGSGRANEQFF
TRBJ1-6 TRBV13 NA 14 CASTRGGVGSPLHF
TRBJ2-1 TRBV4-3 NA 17 CASSQGMGGWEGNEQFF
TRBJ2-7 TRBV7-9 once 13 CASSPGSGGEQYF
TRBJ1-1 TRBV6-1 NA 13 CASTSPGGLEAFF
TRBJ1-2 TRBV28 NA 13 CASSSGGRYGYTF
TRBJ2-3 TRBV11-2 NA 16 CASSSTSGLSTDTQYF